Listed below are T cell receptor beta chains from one sample, sequenced in a study of STAT5B mutations in CD4+ large granular lymphocyte leukemia. Method: immunoSEQ multiplex PCR; TCRdb's copy keeps in-frame clones and lacks some. The repertoire holds nearly 30,000 clones, with 65% to 80% as singletons. The sequencing input was CD4+ T cells from blood buffy coats. These receptor sequences come from a human donor in good health. The CDR3 runs from the conserved cysteine through the conserved F or W. The order of the fields is CDR3 protein, CDR3 DNA, clone size, J gene, V gene, D gene. A D gene is named only where the DNA matches it firmly. Clone size is given for some rows only: seen once, a few or many times, or a class if the clone is expanded.

cdr3_aa: CASSDNRGVEQYF
cdr3_nt: TGTGCCAGCAGTGACAACAGAGGCGTCGAGCAGTACTTC
clone_size: .
j_call: TRBJ2-7
v_call: TRBV2
d_call: .

cdr3_aa: CASSFSPSPTLEKLFF
cdr3_nt: TGTGCCAGCAGCTTTAGTCCCAGCCCGACACTTGAAAAACTGTTTTTT
clone_size: .
j_call: TRBJ1-4
v_call: TRBV7-9
d_call: .

cdr3_aa: CASSQMGGYESNQSQHF
cdr3_nt: TGTGCCAGCAGCCAGATGGGGGGCTACGAGAGCAATCAGTCCCAGCATTTT
clone_size: .
j_call: TRBJ1-5
v_call: TRBV7-2
d_call: .

cdr3_aa: CASSPGGLGPQHF
cdr3_nt: TGTGCCAGTAGCCCGGGGGGCCTTGGGCCCCAGCATTTT
clone_size: few
j_call: TRBJ1-5
v_call: TRBV19
d_call: .

cdr3_aa: CASSLDGGRGTETQYF
cdr3_nt: TGCGCCAGCAGCTTGGACGGGGGGCGCGGTACCGAGACCCAGTACTTC
clone_size: .
j_call: TRBJ2-5
v_call: TRBV5-1
d_call: .

cdr3_aa: CASRGQGDVRGYTF
cdr3_nt: TGTGCCAGCAGGGGACAGGGGGATGTTCGGGGCTACACCTTC
clone_size: .
j_call: TRBJ1-2
v_call: TRBV28
d_call: TRBD1

cdr3_aa: CASSEVGGRTGELFF
cdr3_nt: TGTGCCAGCAGTGAAGTGGGGGGGCGGACCGGGGAGCTGTTTTTT
clone_size: .
j_call: TRBJ2-2
v_call: TRBV2
d_call: .

cdr3_aa: CSVAGVSSGNTIYF
cdr3_nt: TGCAGCGTTGCTGGGGTTAGCTCTGGAAACACCATATATTTT
clone_size: .
j_call: TRBJ1-3
v_call: TRBV29-1
d_call: .

cdr3_aa: CASSELGGVGNQPQHF
cdr3_nt: TGTGCCAGCAGTGAACTAGGGGGAGTGGGCAATCAGCCCCAGCATTTT
clone_size: few
j_call: TRBJ1-5
v_call: TRBV6-1
d_call: .

cdr3_aa: CAISESRGAGGELFF
cdr3_nt: TGTGCCATCAGTGAGTCTAGGGGGGCCGGCGGGGAGCTGTTTTTT
clone_size: few
j_call: TRBJ2-2
v_call: TRBV10-3
d_call: .

cdr3_aa: CASSGQGQGGGYGYTF
cdr3_nt: TGTGCCAGCAGTGGCCAGGGGCAGGGAGGGGGGTATGGCTACACCTTC
clone_size: .
j_call: TRBJ1-2
v_call: TRBV6-6
d_call: .

cdr3_aa: CATSRDRVRVQETQYF
cdr3_nt: TGTGCCACCAGCAGAGATCGGGTTCGGGTACAAGAGACCCAGTACTTC
clone_size: .
j_call: TRBJ2-5
v_call: TRBV15
d_call: .

cdr3_aa: CASSERRGYGYTF
cdr3_nt: TGTGCCAGCAGTGAGCGGAGGGGCTATGGCTACACCTTC
clone_size: .
j_call: TRBJ1-2
v_call: TRBV6-1
d_call: .

cdr3_aa: CASSFTPNEPTIYF
cdr3_nt: TGTGCCAGCAGTTTCACCCCCAACGAACCCACCATATATTTT
clone_size: .
j_call: TRBJ1-3
v_call: TRBV28
d_call: .

cdr3_aa: CASTKERGEKLFF
cdr3_nt: TGTGCCAGCACAAAGGAAAGGGGTGAAAAACTGTTTTTT
clone_size: once
j_call: TRBJ1-4
v_call: TRBV5-6
d_call: .

cdr3_aa: CASSLWGASIEDTQYF
cdr3_nt: TGCGCCAGCAGCTTGTGGGGGGCCTCTATTGAAGATACGCAGTATTTT
clone_size: .
j_call: TRBJ2-3
v_call: TRBV5-1
d_call: .

cdr3_aa: CASSYGDWGTPLHF
cdr3_nt: TGTGCCAGCAGCTATGGGGATTGGGGGACACCCCTCCACTTT
clone_size: few
j_call: TRBJ1-6
v_call: TRBV7-9
d_call: .

cdr3_aa: CASSQKTGPYEQYF
cdr3_nt: TGCGCCAGCAGTCAAAAAACAGGGCCCTACGAGCAGTACTTC
clone_size: .
j_call: TRBJ2-7
v_call: TRBV23-1
d_call: .

cdr3_aa: CASSPWGGNSPLHF
cdr3_nt: TGTGCCAGCAGCCCATGGGGGGGTAATTCACCCCTCCACTTT
clone_size: once
j_call: TRBJ1-6
v_call: TRBV27
d_call: .

cdr3_aa: CASSTGQGSNQPQHF
cdr3_nt: TGTGCCAGTAGTACGGGACAGGGAAGCAATCAGCCCCAGCATTTT
clone_size: .
j_call: TRBJ1-5
v_call: TRBV19
d_call: TRBD1